This T cell receptor (beta chain) was identified during a study of T cell clones after liver transplantation. Some clones are missing from TCRdb's copy, which holds only in-frame ones; the method was immunoSEQ multiplex PCR. The profile shows some 80,000 clones, around 80% of them singletons. Study-level results: In most of the 8 subjects, circulating graft-donor-reactive CD4 TCRbeta sequences fell significantly after transplant.

This clone appeared a single time. Antigen: not known. This CDR3 spans 15 amino acids. Trimming removed 8 bases at V and 2 bases at J, with 13 bases between. Looked up from germline, CDR1 is SGHAT and CDR2 is FQNNGV. The V gene is TRBV11-2, the J gene TRBJ2-6; D is undetermined. The TCR was taken from a human patient who received a liver transplant. T cells may partly derive from the graft donor. Here the sequenced sample was CD4+ T cells from blood, taken around 50 months after liver transplant. The CDR3 loop reads CASQFKSAGANVLTF. The CDR3 nucleotides read TGTGCCAGCCAGTTTAAGTCAGCTGGGGCCAACGTCCTGACTTTC.